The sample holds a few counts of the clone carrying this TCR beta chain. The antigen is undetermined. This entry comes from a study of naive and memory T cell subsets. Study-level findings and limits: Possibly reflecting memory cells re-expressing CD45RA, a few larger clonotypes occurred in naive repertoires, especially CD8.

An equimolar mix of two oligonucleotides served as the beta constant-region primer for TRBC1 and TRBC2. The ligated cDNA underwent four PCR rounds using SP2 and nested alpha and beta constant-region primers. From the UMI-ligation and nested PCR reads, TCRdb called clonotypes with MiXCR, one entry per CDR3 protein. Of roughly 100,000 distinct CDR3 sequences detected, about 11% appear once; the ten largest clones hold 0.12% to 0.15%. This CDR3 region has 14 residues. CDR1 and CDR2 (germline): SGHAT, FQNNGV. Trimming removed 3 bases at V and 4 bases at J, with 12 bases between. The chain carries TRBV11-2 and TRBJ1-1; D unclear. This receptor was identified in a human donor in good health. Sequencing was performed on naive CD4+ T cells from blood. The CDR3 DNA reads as TGTGCCAGCAGCTTTAATCGGGAGGTCACTGAAGCTTTCTTT. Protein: CASSFNREVTEAFF.